This T cell receptor beta chain was identified during a study of shared clonotypes between healthy human individuals. Study information: Donor composition was a couple of women and a few men, aged 18 to 49.

It was CD45RO-negative cells, positively selected for CCR7, that made up naive CD8 cells, with terminally differentiated effector memory CD45RA+ cells excluded. The donor population consisted of healthy HIV-negative adults with no recent acute infections or vaccinations. TCRdb's copy holds only in-frame clones and misses some; the assay was immunoSEQ multiplex PCR. The sample yields about 2 million clones, over 85% seen once. Sequenced sample: naive CD8+ T cells sorted from blood. The sequence came from a man aged 18-30 years in good health.

The CDR3 loop is CASSYPSGNEQFF. In DNA form, the CDR3 reads TGTGCCAGCAGTTACCCCTCCGGGAACGAGCAGTTCTTC. The rearrangement links TRBV6-5 to TRBJ2-1; a possible D gene is TRBD2 (5 bases). The CDR3 spans 13 residues. V was pared by 2 bases and J by 10 bases, with 12 bases between. In germline, CDR1 is MNHEY, CDR2 SVGAGI.